The 9 T cell receptor beta chains given below trace back to one sample, sequenced in a study of CD8 T cells in ankylosing spondylitis. Points from the study as a whole: There was a TCR beta motif, made of eight highly homologous variants, that appeared characteristic of ankylosing spondylitis blood.

TCRdb analysed the 5' RACE reads with MiXCR anew, one entry per CDR3 protein. This table has 330,000 or so distinct CDR3 sequences, approximately 8% appearing once. Their antigen targets remain unknown. Sequencing input: blood, either unsorted or a sorted T cell fraction (not recorded which). The receptors stem from a male donor with ankylosing spondylitis.

The J gene is TRBJ2-1, the V gene TRBV5-1; D is unresolved. Germline V lookup: CDR1 SGHRS, CDR2 YFSETQ. The CDR3 runs to 13 residues. V lost 9 bases to trimming and J lost 6 bases, with 16 bases between them. The CDR3: CAIPMTARNEQFF. DNA for the CDR3: TGCGCCATCCCGATGACGGCGCGCAATGAGCAGTTCTTC.

This clonotype was seen only a few times. This sequence joins TRBV20-1 and TRBJ2-1; no clear D. The V gene lost 0 bases and the J gene lost 2 bases, with 11 bases spanning the gap. Germline CDR1 reads DFQATT; CDR2 reads SNEGSKA (reference sequence). CDR3 length: 15 residues. The CDR3 DNA reads TGCAGTGCTAGAGATCCTCGGAATGCCTACAATGAGCAGTTCTTC. Encoded protein: CSARDPRNAYNEQFF.

The genes are TRBV2 and TRBJ2-1; no reliable D call. The CDR3 spans 15 residues. The V end lost 4 bases, the J end lost 0 bases, and 10 bases lay between the germline ends. CDR1 SNHLY and CDR2 FYNNEI come from the germline V gene. This CDR3 reads CASSVLTPSYNEQFF. As DNA, the CDR3 is TGTGCCAGCAGTGTGCTTACACCCTCCTACAATGAGCAGTTCTTC.

This clonotype came up a few times. V and J are TRBV28 and TRBJ2-7; D remains ambiguous. The CDR3 runs 12 residues. Trimming took 3 bases from V and 7 from J, leaving 10 bases between them. Per germline, CDR1 MDHEN and CDR2 SYDVKM. The CDR3 DNA is TGTGCCAGCAGTTTTTCTGGGGTTGAGCAGTACTTC. Amino acid sequence: CASSFSGVEQYF.

The chain couples TRBV12-3 or TRBV12-4 to TRBJ2-1; D gene unclear. Trimming took 4 bases from V and 9 from J, leaving 13 bases between them. This CDR3 comprises 13 residues. The CDR3 nucleotides are TGTGCCAGCAGTTCACGACCCGGTAGTGAGCAGTTCTTC. Protein sequence: CASSSRPGSEQFF.

This clonotype was counted ten times or more. The chain has TRBV20-1 and TRBJ2-5; 12 bases fit TRBD1. Trimming removed 3 bases from V and 2 bases from J; junction bases left unmatched: 7. The CDR3 is 16 residues long. Germline CDR1 is DFQATT and CDR2 is SNEGSKA (reference sequence). CDR3 in DNA: TGCAGTGCTAGGGGAGGGACAGGGGGCTGGCAAGAGACCCAGTACTTC. Encoded protein: CSARGGTGGWQETQYF.

This clonotype was seen a handful of times. The chain couples TRBV18 to TRBJ1-2; 7 bases align to TRBD1. Looked up from germline, CDR1 is KGHSH and CDR2 is LQKENI. The CDR3 is 13 residues long. With V trimmed by 4 bases and J by 8 bases, 7 bases remained unmatched. This CDR3 is CASSLGQLKGYTF. DNA for the CDR3: TGTGCCAGCTCACTGGGACAGTTGAAGGGCTACACCTTC.

The V gene is TRBV7-8, the J gene TRBJ2-7; TRBD2 matches at 9 bases. V dropped 5 bases and J dropped 2; count of bases not matched to a gene: 7. CDR3 length: 15 residues. CDR1 is SGHVS and CDR2 is FQNEAQ in the germline V gene. The CDR3 DNA sequence: TGTGCCAGCAGCCCCCGGGTAGCGGGAGCCTACGAGCAGTACTTC. This encodes CASSPRVAGAYEQYF.

This clonotype was found a few times. This chain connects TRBV3-1 to TRBJ2-1; TRBD1 matches 9 bases. The germline CDR1 and CDR2 sequences are LGHDT and YNNKEL (reference sequence). The CDR3 runs to 15 residues. The trim removed 3 bases at V and 9 bases at J, leaving 9 bases unmatched. DNA of the CDR3: TGTGCCAGCAGCCAGGCCGGACAGGGGCGAGGTGAGCAGTTCTTC. Translating gives CASSQAGQGRGEQFF.